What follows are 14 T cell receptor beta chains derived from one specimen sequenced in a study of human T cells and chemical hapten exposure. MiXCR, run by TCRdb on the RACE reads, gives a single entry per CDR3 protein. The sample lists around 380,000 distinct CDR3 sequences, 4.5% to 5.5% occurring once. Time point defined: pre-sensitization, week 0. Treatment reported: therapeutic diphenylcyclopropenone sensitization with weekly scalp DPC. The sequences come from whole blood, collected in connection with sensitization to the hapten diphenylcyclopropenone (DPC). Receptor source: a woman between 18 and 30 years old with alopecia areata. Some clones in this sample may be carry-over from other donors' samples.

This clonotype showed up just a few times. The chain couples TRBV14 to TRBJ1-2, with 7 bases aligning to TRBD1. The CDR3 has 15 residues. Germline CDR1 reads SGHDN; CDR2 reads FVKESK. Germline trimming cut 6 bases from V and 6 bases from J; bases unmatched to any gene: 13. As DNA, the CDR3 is TGTGCCAGCAGTCCTGAAGCAGGGGGTCTAGATGGCTACACCTTC. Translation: CASSPEAGGLDGYTF. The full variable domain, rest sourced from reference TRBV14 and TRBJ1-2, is EAGVTQFPSHSVIEKGQTVTLRCDPISGHDNLYWYRRVMGKEIKFLLHFVKESKQDESGMPNNRFLAERTGGTYSTLKVQPAELEDSGVYFCASSPEAGGLDGYTFGSGTRLTVV.

The CDR3 bases are TGTGCCAGCAGCTTATGGGAAGGGGGCCCTTTGACGGAGTATGGCTACACCTTC. Amino acid sequence: CASSLWEGGPLTEYGYTF. The chain combines TRBV11-1 with TRBJ1-2; 7 bases map to TRBD1. Trimming removed 2 bases from V and 5 bases from J; junction bases left unmatched: 17. Germline V gene data show CDR1 as SGHAT and CDR2 as FQDESV (reference sequence). CDR3 length: 18 residues. The variable domain in full, with the rest retrieved from reference TRBV11-1 and TRBJ1-2, is EAEVAQSPRYKITEKSQAVAFWCDPISGHATLYWYRQILGQGPELLVQFQDESVVDDSQLPKDRFSAERLKGVDSTLKIQPAELGDSAMYLCASSLWEGGPLTEYGYTFGSGTRLTVV.

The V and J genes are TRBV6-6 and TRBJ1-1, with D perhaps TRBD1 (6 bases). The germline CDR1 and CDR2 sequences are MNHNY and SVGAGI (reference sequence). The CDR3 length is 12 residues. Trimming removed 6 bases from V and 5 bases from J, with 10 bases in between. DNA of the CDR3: TGTGCCAGCAGCCCAGGGGCTACTGAAGCTTTCTTT. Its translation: CASSPGATEAFF.

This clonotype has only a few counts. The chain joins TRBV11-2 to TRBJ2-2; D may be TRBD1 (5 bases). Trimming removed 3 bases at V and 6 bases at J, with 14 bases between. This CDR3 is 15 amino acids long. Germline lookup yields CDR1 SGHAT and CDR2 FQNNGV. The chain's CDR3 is CASSFRVGQAGELFF. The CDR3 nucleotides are TGTGCCAGCAGCTTTAGGGTAGGACAAGCCGGGGAGCTGTTTTTT.

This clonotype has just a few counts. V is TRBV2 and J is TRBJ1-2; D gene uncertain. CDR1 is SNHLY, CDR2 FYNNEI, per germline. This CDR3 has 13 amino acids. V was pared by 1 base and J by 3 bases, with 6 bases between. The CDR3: CASSEEKDYGYTF. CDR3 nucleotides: TGTGCCAGCAGTGAAGAGAAAGACTATGGCTACACCTTC.

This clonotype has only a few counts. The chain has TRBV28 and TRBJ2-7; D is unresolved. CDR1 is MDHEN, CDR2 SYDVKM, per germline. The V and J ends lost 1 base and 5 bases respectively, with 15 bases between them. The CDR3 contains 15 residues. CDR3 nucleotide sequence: TGTGCCAGCAGTTTATCCTGGACGGAGTACCACGAGCAGTACTTC. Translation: CASSLSWTEYHEQYF. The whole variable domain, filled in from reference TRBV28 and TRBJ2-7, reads DVKVTQSSRYLVKRTGEKVFLECVQDMDHENMFWYRQDPGLGLRLIYFSYDVKMKEKGDIPEGYSVSREKKERFSLILESASTNQTSMYLCASSLSWTEYHEQYFGPGTRLTVT.

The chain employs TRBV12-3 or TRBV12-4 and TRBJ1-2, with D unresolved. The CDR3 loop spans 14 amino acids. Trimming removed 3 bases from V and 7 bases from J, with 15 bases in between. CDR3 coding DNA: TGTGCCAGCAGTTTCTTCCCCGGACCGGCTGGCTACACCTTC. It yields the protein CASSFFPGPAGYTF.

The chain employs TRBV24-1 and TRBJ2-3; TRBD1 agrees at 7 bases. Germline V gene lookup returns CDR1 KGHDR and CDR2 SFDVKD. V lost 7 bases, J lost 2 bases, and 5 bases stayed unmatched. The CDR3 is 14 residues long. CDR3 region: CATRADRPTDTQYF. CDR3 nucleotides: TGTGCCACCAGGGCGGACAGGCCCACAGATACGCAGTATTTT.

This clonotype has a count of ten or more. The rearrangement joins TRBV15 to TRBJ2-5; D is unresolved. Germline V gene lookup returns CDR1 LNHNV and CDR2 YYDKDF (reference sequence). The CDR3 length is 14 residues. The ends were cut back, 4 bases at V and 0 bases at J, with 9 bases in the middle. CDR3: CATSNLPNQETQYF. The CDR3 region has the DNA TGTGCCACCAGCAATCTACCCAACCAAGAGACCCAGTACTTC.

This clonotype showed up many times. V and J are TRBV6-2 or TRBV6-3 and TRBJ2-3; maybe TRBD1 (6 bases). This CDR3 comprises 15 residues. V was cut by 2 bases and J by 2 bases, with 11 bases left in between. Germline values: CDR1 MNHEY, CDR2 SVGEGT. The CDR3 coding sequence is TGTGCCAGCAGTTACCCACAGGGATTCACAGATACGCAGTATTTT. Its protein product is CASSYPQGFTDTQYF.

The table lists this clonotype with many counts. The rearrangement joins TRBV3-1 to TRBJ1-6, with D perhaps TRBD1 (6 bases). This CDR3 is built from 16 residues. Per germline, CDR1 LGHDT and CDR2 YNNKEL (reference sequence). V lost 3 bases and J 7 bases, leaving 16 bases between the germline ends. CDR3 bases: TGTGCCAGCAGCCAGGGCAGGGGAGGATGGAATTCACCCCTCCACTTT. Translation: CASSQGRGGWNSPLHF.

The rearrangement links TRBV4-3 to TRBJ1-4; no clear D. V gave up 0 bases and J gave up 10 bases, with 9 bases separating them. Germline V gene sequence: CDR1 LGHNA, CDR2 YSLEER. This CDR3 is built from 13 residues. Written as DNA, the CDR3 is TGCGCCAGCAGCCAAGATCTGGGGAGAAAACTGTTTTTT. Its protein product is CASSQDLGRKLFF.

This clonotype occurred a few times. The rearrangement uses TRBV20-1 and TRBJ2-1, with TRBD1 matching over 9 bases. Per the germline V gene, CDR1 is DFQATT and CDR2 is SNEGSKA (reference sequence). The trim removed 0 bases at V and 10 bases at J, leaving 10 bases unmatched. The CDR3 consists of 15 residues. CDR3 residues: CSARDRDRGFEEQFF. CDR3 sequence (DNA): TGCAGTGCTAGAGATCGAGACAGGGGGTTCGAGGAGCAGTTCTTC.

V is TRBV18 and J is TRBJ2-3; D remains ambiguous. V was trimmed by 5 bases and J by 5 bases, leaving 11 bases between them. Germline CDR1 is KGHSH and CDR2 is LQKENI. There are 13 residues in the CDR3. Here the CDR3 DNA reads TGTGCCAGCTCAATTTCAGAGATAGATACGCAGTATTTT. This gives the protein CASSISEIDTQYF.